One sample yielded the 24 T cell receptor beta chains listed below, sequenced in a study of radiation and T cells in renal cell carcinoma. Described time point: blood 4 weeks post-SBRT, at nephrectomy. The treatment is: 15 Gy SBRT to primary tumor, nephrectomy 4 weeks later. Assay used: immunoSEQ multiplex PCR; TCRdb lists only in-frame clones, some missing. This table holds around 180,000 clones, approximately 90% found once. The source was blood, collected from a patient whose treatment included radiotherapy and nephrectomy. The receptor set was obtained from a woman between 50 and 59 years old with renal cell carcinoma.

This clone was seen once. The chain carries TRBV5-1 and TRBJ1-4; no clear D gene. There are 15 residues in the CDR3. Germline V gene lookup returns CDR1 SGHRS and CDR2 YFSETQ. Deletions cut 0 bases from V and 2 bases from J, with 8 bases between. Here the CDR3 DNA reads TGCGCCAGCAGCTTGGAGGCCGGGACTAATGAAAAACTGTTTTTT. Translated, it gives CASSLEAGTNEKLFF.

This chain uses TRBV4-3 with TRBJ1-6, with D unclear. The CDR3 is made up of 22 amino acids. V was shortened by 1 base and J by 1 base, with 26 bases between the two germline ends. The V gene's germline CDR1 is LGHNA and CDR2 YSLEER. The chain's CDR3 is CASSQVFSQHRYAGSYNSPLHF. For the CDR3, the DNA is TGCGCCAGCAGCCAAGTCTTTTCCCAACATCGATACGCGGGGTCCTATAATTCACCCCTCCACTTT.

The genes are TRBV10-3 and TRBJ1-2; possibly TRBD1 for D (5 bases). CDR1 and CDR2 (germline): ENHRY, SYGVKD. CDR3 length: 16 residues. V dropped 0 bases and J dropped 1 base, with 12 bases sitting between them. CDR3 protein: CAISESRQSINYGYTF. CDR3 DNA sequence: TGTGCCATCAGTGAGTCGAGACAGAGCATTAACTATGGCTACACCTTC.

V is TRBV10-3 and J is TRBJ2-7; D may be TRBD2 (5 bases). The CDR3 is 14 residues long. Trimming took off 8 bases at V and 4 bases at J, with 18 bases between the two ends. Germline loops: CDR1 ENHRY, CDR2 SYGVKD. The CDR3 nucleotides are TGTGCCATCTCAACTGGAGGCTTATTTTACGAGCAGTACTTC. Amino acid sequence: CAISTGGLFYEQYF.

This clone was detected only once. The CDR3 DNA reads as TGCAGCGTTGAAGTCGGTGGCGGAGGCGAGCAGTACTTC. Its translation: CSVEVGGGGEQYF. This chain connects TRBV29-1 to TRBJ2-7, with D possibly matching TRBD2 (5 bases). The V and J ends lost 1 base and 6 bases respectively, with 13 bases between them. CDR3 length equals 13 residues. Germline V lookup: CDR1 SQVTM, CDR2 ANQGSEA.

The chain recombines TRBV18 with TRBJ1-4; no reliable D call. Trimming pared 8 bases from V and 6 bases from J, leaving 7 bases between. Per germline, CDR1 KGHSH and CDR2 LQKENI. The CDR3 contains 11 residues. The CDR3 coding sequence is TGTGCCAGCAGCACCGATGAAAAACTGTTTTTT. Its translation is CASSTDEKLFF.

This chain links TRBV29-1 with TRBJ2-1, with 7 bases aligning to TRBD1. With V trimmed by 7 bases and J by 2 bases, 5 bases remained unmatched. The CDR3 has 13 residues. CDR1 and CDR2 from the germline V gene are SQVTM and ANQGSEA. This CDR3 reads CSASGTAYNEQFF. In DNA form, the CDR3 reads TGCAGCGCTTCCGGGACAGCCTACAATGAGCAGTTCTTC.

The chain couples TRBV7-8 to TRBJ2-4; D gene unclear. Trimming cost V 1 base and J 5 bases, with 6 bases left between them. Looked up from germline, CDR1 is SGHVS and CDR2 is FQNEAQ. This CDR3 region has 13 residues. CDR3 protein: CASSLVQQNIQYF. CDR3 nucleotides: TGTGCCAGCAGCTTAGTCCAACAAAACATTCAGTACTTC. Looking up the rest from reference TRBV7-8 and TRBJ2-4 gives the full variable domain: GAGVSQSPRYKVAKRGQDVALRCDPISGHVSLFWYQQALGQGPEFLTYFQNEAQLDKSGLPSDRFFAERPEGSVSTLKIQRTQQEDSAVYLCASSLVQQNIQYFGAGTRLSVL.

The CDR3 DNA is TGTGCCAGTAGTATTCGGGCATTCCAAGGCTACGAGCAGTACTTC. This sequence encodes CASSIRAFQGYEQYF. The genes are TRBV19 and TRBJ2-7; D gene ambiguous. Trimming took off 3 bases at V and 3 bases at J, with 15 bases between the two ends. This CDR3 is 15 amino acids long. Germline V gene sequence: CDR1 LNHDA, CDR2 SQIVND (reference sequence).

V gene TRBV10-3 combines with J gene TRBJ1-5, with 9 bases fitting TRBD1. The junction had 14 bases not matched to a gene; V was cut back by 9 bases and J by 2 bases. CDR3 length: 17 amino acids. The V gene's germline CDR1 is ENHRY and CDR2 SYGVKD. CDR3 sequence (DNA): TGTGCCATTTTACGGGACAGGGTTTTTCATGGCAATCAGCCCCAGCATTTT. This codes for CAILRDRVFHGNQPQHF.

V usage is TRBV19 and J usage is TRBJ2-6; D is perhaps TRBD1 (6 bases). V was cut by 5 bases and J by 2 bases, with 13 bases left in between. There are 16 residues in the CDR3. Germline CDR1 and CDR2: LNHDA and SQIVND (reference sequence). CDR3 residues: CASSGGRNTGANVLTF. CDR3 nucleotides: TGTGCCAGTAGTGGGGGCCGGAACACTGGGGCCAACGTCCTGACTTTC.

V and J are TRBV6-1 and TRBJ2-3, with D perhaps TRBD1 (5 bases). V was trimmed by 5 bases and J by 11 bases, leaving 14 bases between them. Per germline, CDR1 MNHNS and CDR2 SASEGT. The CDR3 runs to 12 residues. The CDR3 sequence is CASSLQVGGQYF. CDR3 DNA: TGTGCCAGCAGTCTACAGGTTGGCGGGCAGTATTTT.

For the CDR3, the DNA is TGTGCCACCAGCAGAACTGACAGGGAGTACGCCGATGGCTACACCTTC. Protein product: CATSRTDREYADGYTF. The chain joins TRBV15 to TRBJ1-2; 7 positions match TRBD1. The CDR3 is 16 amino acids. V shed 2 bases and J 6 bases; nucleotides not matched to a gene: 12. Germline CDR1 reads LNHNV; CDR2 reads YYDKDF (reference sequence).

The rearrangement joins TRBV5-8 to TRBJ1-2; perhaps TRBD1 as D (6 bases). CDR1 is SGHTS, CDR2 YDEGEE, per germline. Trimming pared 5 bases from V and 6 bases from J, leaving 17 bases between. The CDR3 has 14 amino acids. CDR3 loop: CASRVTGMGHGYTF. The DNA for the CDR3 is TGTGCCAGCAGAGTCACAGGGATGGGACATGGCTACACCTTC.

The genes are TRBV27 and TRBJ2-3; 10 bases fit TRBD2. V was pared by 5 bases and J by 2 bases, with 7 bases of the junction left unmatched. Germline assignment: CDR1 MNHEY and CDR2 SMNVEV (reference sequence). CDR3 size: 16 residues. CDR3 bases: TGTGCCAGCAGTCCCGGACTAGCGGATCTCACAGATACGCAGTATTTT. This sequence encodes CASSPGLADLTDTQYF.

This chain uses TRBV14 with TRBJ2-7; the D is unclear. The germline gives CDR1 SGHDN, CDR2 FVKESK. V lost 4 bases and J 3 bases, leaving 4 bases between the germline ends. The CDR3 has 11 residues. The CDR3 here is CASSPGYEQYF. The CDR3 DNA sequence: TGTGCCAGCAGCCCTGGCTACGAGCAGTACTTC. The full variable domain, in which reference TRBV14 and TRBJ2-7 provide the parts outside the CDR3, is EAGVTQFPSHSVIEKGQTVTLRCDPISGHDNLYWYRRVMGKEIKFLLHFVKESKQDESGMPNNRFLAERTGGTYSTLKVQPAELEDSGVYFCASSPGYEQYFGPGTRLTVT.

The V gene is TRBV11-3, the J gene TRBJ1-1, with D hard to call. V was shortened by 0 bases and J by 1 base, with 6 bases between the two germline ends. This CDR3 has 14 amino acids. Germline V gene lookup returns CDR1 SGHNT and CDR2 YENEEA. CDR3 amino acids: CASSLDPANTEAFF. The CDR3 bases are TGTGCCAGCAGCTTAGATCCAGCGAACACTGAAGCTTTCTTT.

The genes are TRBV12-5 and TRBJ1-1; 8 bases fit TRBD1. Per the germline V gene, CDR1 is LGHNT and CDR2 is FRNRAP. V was pared by 6 bases and J by 12 bases, with 9 bases of the junction left unmatched. CDR3 length equals 12 residues. This CDR3 is CASGSDRGVTFF. The CDR3 bases are TGTGCTAGTGGCTCCGACAGGGGTGTAACTTTCTTT.

The rearrangement uses TRBV6-1 and TRBJ1-4; TRBD1 might be the D (6 bases). From germline, CDR1 is MNHNS and CDR2 SASEGT. This CDR3 has 15 residues. Trimming cost V 6 bases and J 5 bases, with 16 bases left between them. The CDR3 DNA reads TGTGCCAGCAGGCTCCGGACAGACCAAAATGAAAAACTGTTTTTT. Amino acid sequence: CASRLRTDQNEKLFF.

V and J are TRBV5-1 and TRBJ2-2, with D unresolved. The V gene's germline CDR1 is SGHRS and CDR2 YFSETQ. The CDR3 runs 13 residues. Trimming took off 7 bases at V and 1 base at J, with 8 bases between the two ends. CDR3 bases: TGCGCCAGCTCCTTTGGGAACACCGGGGAGCTGTTTTTT. Amino acid sequence: CASSFGNTGELFF.

The rearrangement uses TRBV6-1 and TRBJ1-1, with D tentatively TRBD1 (5 bases). The CDR3 is 16 amino acids. Germline CDR1 reads MNHNS; CDR2 reads SASEGT. The V end was cut by 2 bases, the J end by 1 base, with 14 bases between. CDR3 sequence (DNA): TGTGCCAGCAGTGAAATCGGTACGGGACGGAACACTGAAGCTTTCTTT. Protein product: CASSEIGTGRNTEAFF.

The V call is TRBV4-1, the J call TRBJ2-1; 14 nucleotides agree with TRBD2. The CDR3 is 17 residues long. From germline, CDR1 is MGHRA and CDR2 YSYEKL. V dropped 0 bases and J dropped 9; count of bases not matched to a gene: 7. CDR3 sequence: CASSQDMTSGGAGEQFF. The CDR3 DNA reads as TGCGCCAGCAGCCAAGACATGACTAGCGGGGGGGCCGGTGAGCAGTTCTTC.

This clone occurred once. The rearrangement links TRBV19 to TRBJ2-3; TRBD2 aligns across 8 bases. The ends lost 7 bases at V and 2 bases at J; junction bases unmatched: 8. This CDR3 spans 15 amino acids. The germline CDR1 and CDR2 sequences are LNHDA and SQIVND (reference sequence). The CDR3 loop reads CASKPAGGDTDTQYF. Written as DNA, the CDR3 is TGTGCCAGTAAGCCGGCCGGGGGGGACACAGATACGCAGTATTTT.

As regards this clone: This same CDR3 is encoded by further DNA sequences in the sample. The genes are TRBV18 and TRBJ2-5; the match to TRBD1 covers 7 bases. CDR1 KGHSH and CDR2 LQKENI come from the germline V gene. V gave up 3 bases and J gave up 1 base; unmatched junction bases: 5. This CDR3 has 15 residues. The CDR3 reads CASSPRRDSQETQYF. The CDR3 DNA reads TGTGCCAGCTCACCGCGACGGGACAGCCAAGAGACCCAGTACTTC.